This T cell receptor beta chain was sequenced during a study of blood T cell repertoires in COVID-19. Overall study: Acute and convalescent COVID-19 samples came from the United States, Italy and Spain. The analysed material was cDNA or gDNA that came from T cells, B-cell-depleted T cells, or PBMCs.

CDR3 size: 14 residues. Germline loops: CDR1 MNHNY, CDR2 SVGAGI (reference sequence). V lost 2 bases and J lost 3, with 8 bases in between. In the original workflow: Amplification of reference gene primers provided the estimated nucleated cell counts. Libraries were prepared by immunoSEQ multiplex PCR; TCRdb keeps only in-frame clonotypes and omits some of them. V, J and clone size reflect that table, while D and trimming were determined from the DNA. The repertoire consists of 90,000 to 110,000 clones, with approximately 72% occurring once and the leading ten covering roughly 19%. The specimen was peripheral blood. The chain carries TRBV6-6 and TRBJ1-5; TRBD1 might be the D (5 bases). The sequence came from a woman in her 70s with acute or convalescent COVID-19. CDR3 DNA sequence: TGTGCCAGCAGTTACCAGGGTGACAATCAGCCCCAGCATTTT. Its translation is CASSYQGDNQPQHF.